The 17 T cell receptor beta chains presented below share a single source sample, sequenced in a study of cytomegalovirus exposure and HLA in healthy donors (TCRdb year 2017). The method was the immunoSEQ multiplex PCR assay. For the multiplex PCR, a mixture combining 60 forward primers for TCR Vbeta segments and 13 reverse primers for TCR Jbeta segments was used. TCRdb obtained this table from immuneACCESS and retained in-frame rearrangements with V and J assigned. These tables miss some clones; where compared with another copy, unresolved V genes account for less than half of the shortfall, and the remainder is unexplained. This sample gives 95,000 to 150,000 clones in total; around 80% of them show up just once. The ten largest make up approximately 9.1% of the sample. Sequencing input: PBMCs. These TCRs come from a woman in her fifties or sixties in good health and CMV-seropositive.

Ten or more counts support this clone. The V call is TRBV11-2, the J call TRBJ1-1; no clear D. V lost 0 bases and J 2 bases, leaving 10 bases between the germline ends. Germline assignment: CDR1 SGHAT and CDR2 FQNNGV. The CDR3 runs to 15 residues. For the CDR3, the DNA is TGTGCCAGCAGCTTAGATCTAGCCGGAAACACTGAAGCTTTCTTT. This encodes CASSLDLAGNTEAFF.

This clone appeared once. The V gene is TRBV6-1, the J gene TRBJ1-2; D perhaps matches TRBD1 (5 bases). The V gene lost 7 bases and the J gene lost 6 bases, with 15 bases spanning the gap. CDR3 length equals 13 residues. CDR1 and CDR2 (germline): MNHNS, SASEGT. The CDR3, as DNA: TGTGCCAGCAACAGACAGACCTTCGATGGCTACACCTTC. Protein sequence: CASNRQTFDGYTF.

This rearrangement joins TRBV5-1 to TRBJ2-1, with 9 bases lining up with TRBD2. With V trimmed by 3 bases and J by 5 bases, 3 bases remained unmatched. The CDR3 has 14 amino acids. Germline V gene sequence: CDR1 SGHRS, CDR2 YFSETQ. DNA for the CDR3: TGCGCCAGCAGCTGGCGGGGGGGAAACAATGAGCAGTTCTTC. It yields the protein CASSWRGGNNEQFF.

This clone was counted once. This rearrangement joins TRBV7-2 to TRBJ2-1; 9 nucleotides match TRBD2. Germline V gene sequence: CDR1 SGHTA, CDR2 FQGNSA. The CDR3 extends over 14 amino acids. V trimming: 3 bases; J trimming: 6 bases; junction bases outside the gene matches: 3. DNA for the CDR3: TGTGCCAGCAGCTTTGGCGGGGGGGCCAATGAGCAGTTCTTC. Translated, it gives CASSFGGGANEQFF.

The J gene is TRBJ2-6, the V gene TRBV28, with 12 nucleotides matching TRBD2. The CDR3 length is 16 residues. The trim removed 4 bases at V and 3 bases at J, leaving 1 base unmatched. Germline CDR1 MDHEN, CDR2 SYDVKM. The CDR3 DNA is TGTGCCAGCAGTTCTAGCGGGAGGGGTGGGGCCAACGTCCTGACTTTC. It yields the protein CASSSSGRGGANVLTF.

CDR3: CASSQGLAGSYEQYF. DNA for the CDR3: TGCGCCAGCAGCCAGGGACTAGCGGGGTCCTACGAGCAGTACTTC. The rearrangement joins TRBV4-3 to TRBJ2-7; 13 positions match TRBD2. Trimming took 3 bases from V and 1 from J; bases not matched to a gene: 0. The length of the CDR3 is 15 residues. The V gene's germline CDR1 is LGHNA and CDR2 YSLEER.

V usage is TRBV7-2 and J usage is TRBJ2-1, with 8 bases lining up with TRBD2. Germline loops: CDR1 SGHTA, CDR2 FQGNSA. Trimming removed 5 bases from V and 6 bases from J; junction bases left unmatched: 12. The CDR3 has 16 amino acids. Here the CDR3 reads CASSTLGSRGGNEQFF. The CDR3 DNA follows: TGTGCCAGCAGCACGCTCGGGTCCCGGGGGGGCAATGAGCAGTTCTTC.

The rearrangement joins TRBV2 to TRBJ2-3; TRBD2 aligns across 15 bases. The CDR3 consists of 14 residues. Germline CDR1 and CDR2: SNHLY and FYNNEI. V gave up 4 bases and J gave up 10 bases; unmatched junction bases: 3. CDR3: CASSGTSGRASQYF. The DNA for the CDR3 is TGTGCCAGCAGTGGGACTAGCGGGAGGGCCTCGCAGTATTTT.

As DNA, the CDR3 is TGTGCCAGCAGTCCTTTCCCCTCTGGGGCCAACGTCCTGACTTTC. This sequence encodes CASSPFPSGANVLTF. This chain joins TRBV27 and TRBJ2-6; D is ambiguous. The V gene's germline CDR1 is MNHEY and CDR2 SMNVEV (reference sequence). V gave up 5 bases and J gave up 0 bases, with 8 bases separating them. The CDR3 totals 15 residues.

The genes are TRBV6-6 and TRBJ2-5; 7 bases fit TRBD2. The DNA end lines up better with TRBJ2-7; the J call may be wrong. Germline values: CDR1 MNHNY, CDR2 SVGAGI (reference sequence). This CDR3 spans 14 amino acids. The chain's CDR3 is CASRGGRASYEQYF. The CDR3 DNA reads TGTGCCAGCAGGGGAGGGAGGGCCTCCTACGAGCAGTACTTC.

The chain employs TRBV30 and TRBJ1-6; a possible D gene is TRBD1 (5 bases). The V gene's germline CDR1 is GTSNPN and CDR2 SVGIG (reference sequence). This CDR3 contains 16 residues. V lost 2 bases, J lost 12 bases, and 23 bases lay in between. CDR3 nucleotide sequence: TGTGCCTGGAGTATCCCGCAGGGCCCGATGTTTGGACCCCTCCACTTT. Encoded protein: CAWSIPQGPMFGPLHF. Filled out from reference TRBV30 and TRBJ1-6, the complete variable domain reads SQTIHQWPATLVQPVGSPLSLECTVEGTSNPNLYWYRQAAGRGLQLLFYSVGIGQISSEVPQNLSASRPQDRQFILSSKKLLLSDSGFYLCAWSIPQGPMFGPLHFGNGTRLTVT.

The chain is built from TRBV11-2 and TRBJ2-7; possible D gene TRBD1, 5 bases. The CDR3 has 13 amino acids. Per the germline V gene, CDR1 is SGHAT and CDR2 is FQNNGV. Trimming shortened V by 5 bases and J by 2 bases, and 10 bases separated the two germline ends. The CDR3 is CASSPDNPYEQYF. The CDR3 coding sequence is TGTGCCAGCAGCCCGGACAACCCCTACGAGCAGTACTTC.

Only one count was recorded for this clone. Germline and junction disagree at one end, which may indicate a read error. The chain recombines TRBV7-7 with TRBJ2-5; 7 bases are a match to TRBD1. The DNA end lines up better with TRBJ2-7; the J call may be wrong. Per the germline V gene, CDR1 is SSHAT and CDR2 is FNYEAQ (reference sequence). The CDR3 sequence is 15 residues long. DNA for the CDR3: TGTGCTAGCAGCAGACTACAGGGGCCTACCTACGAGCAGTACTTC. Protein product: CASSRLQGPTYEQYF.

The rearrangement links TRBV4-3 to TRBJ1-2; 8 nucleotides agree with TRBD1. Trimming at V came to 4 bases and at J to 3 bases, leaving 7 bases not matched to a gene. The germline V gene encodes CDR1 LGHNA and CDR2 YSLEER. The CDR3 consists of 15 residues. CDR3 coding DNA: TGCGCCAGCAGCCCAACCAGGGGGCGGTACTATGGCTACACCTTC. Its translation is CASSPTRGRYYGYTF.

The chain links TRBV10-3 to TRBJ1-2; 7 bases map to TRBD1. The CDR3 contains 12 residues. Unmatched junction bases numbered 3, after V lost 5 bases and J lost 6 bases. Germline loops: CDR1 ENHRY, CDR2 SYGVKD. The CDR3 is CAISLTGNGYTF. The CDR3 nucleotides are TGTGCCATCAGTCTGACAGGGAATGGCTACACCTTC.

This rearrangement joins TRBV4-1 to TRBJ2-7; D perhaps matches TRBD1 (6 bases). This CDR3 spans 16 amino acids. V was pared by 3 bases and J by 4 bases, with 19 bases between. Germline-derived CDR1 and CDR2 are MGHRA and YSYEKL. The CDR3 reads CASSHVTQGRGYEQYF. As DNA, the CDR3 is TGCGCCAGCAGCCACGTTACCCAGGGGCGCGGGTACGAGCAGTACTTC.

The chain carries TRBV5-1 and TRBJ2-1, with unresolved D. CDR3 length: 17 residues. Trimming shortened V by 2 bases and J by 0 bases, and 15 bases separated the two germline ends. Per germline, CDR1 SGHRS and CDR2 YFSETQ. The CDR3 region has the DNA TGCGCCAGCAGCTTCGAACCTGCTGGCCTCTCCTACAATGAGCAGTTCTTC. Protein sequence: CASSFEPAGLSYNEQFF.